These 8 T cell receptor beta chains were sequenced from one sample in a study of T cell responses to AZD1222 COVID-19 vaccine. Produced via immunoSEQ multiplex PCR; TCRdb's table is partial and in-frame only. This sample has approximately 130,000 clones, with roughly 86% found just once. The input for sequencing was peripheral blood, taken 28 days after the second AZD1222 dose. The receptor set was obtained from an adult who received the AZD1222 COVID-19 vaccine.

This clone appeared once. This CDR3 reads CASDLRQFNEKLFF. The CDR3 region has the DNA TGTGCCAGCGACCTTCGACAGTTTAATGAAAAACTGTTTTTT. This chain uses TRBV7-3 with TRBJ1-4; D may be TRBD1 (5 bases). V was cut by 8 bases and J by 4 bases, with 14 bases left in between. CDR1 is SGHTA and CDR2 is FQGTGA in the germline V gene. The length of the CDR3 is 14 residues.

The V gene is TRBV25-1, the J gene TRBJ1-1, with D possibly being TRBD1 (6 bases). Germline assignment: CDR1 MGHDK and CDR2 SYGVNS. The CDR3 has 15 residues. Trimming removed 0 bases from V and 1 base from J, with 9 bases in between. The CDR3 DNA is TGTGCCAGCAGTGAATATCAGGGGAGGAACACTGAAGCTTTCTTT. Amino acid sequence: CASSEYQGRNTEAFF.

V and J are TRBV7-6 and TRBJ2-5; unclear D gene. This CDR3 region has 15 residues. With 3 bases removed from V and 2 bases from J, the gap between germline ends came to 13 bases. Germline values: CDR1 SGHVS, CDR2 FNYEAQ. The CDR3 region is CASSFPYGRQETQYF. The DNA of the CDR3 is TGTGCCAGCAGCTTCCCTTACGGGCGTCAAGAGACCCAGTACTTC.

This chain joins TRBV24-1 and TRBJ2-5; D is undetermined. Germline-derived CDR1 and CDR2 are KGHDR and SFDVKD. V was clipped by 0 bases and J by 5 bases, with 0 bases between them. The CDR3 contains 11 residues. CDR3 region: CATSDLETQYF. The CDR3 region has the DNA TGTGCCACCAGTGATTTGGAGACCCAGTACTTC.

The chain is built from TRBV25-1 and TRBJ2-3; 9 nucleotides align to TRBD2. Germline V CDR1 and CDR2: MGHDK, SYGVNS. The CDR3 has 15 residues. With V trimmed by 3 bases and J by 4 bases, 5 bases remained unmatched. The DNA for the CDR3 is TGTGCCAGCAGTGATTCTAGCGGGGCGGCAGATACGCAGTATTTT. It specifies CASSDSSGAADTQYF.

The chain uses TRBV28 and TRBJ1-6; 10 bases map to TRBD1. This CDR3 contains 15 residues. The trim removed 5 bases at V and 7 bases at J, leaving 5 bases unmatched. Germline lookup yields CDR1 MDHEN and CDR2 SYDVKM. Written as DNA, the CDR3 is TGTGCCAGCAGTCGGGACAGGGGATCGAATTCACCCCTCCACTTT. Its protein product is CASSRDRGSNSPLHF.

The rearrangement links TRBV6-5 to TRBJ1-6; no firm D call. Germline values: CDR1 MNHEY, CDR2 SVGAGI. The CDR3 consists of 15 residues. The V end lost 6 bases, the J end lost 6 bases, and 15 bases lay between the germline ends. CDR3 sequence (DNA): TGTGCCAGCAGGTCTCCCGGAGTCCTTAATTCACCCCTCCACTTT. Its protein is CASRSPGVLNSPLHF.

The chain combines TRBV11-2 with TRBJ1-6, with TRBD1 as a possible D gene (6 bases). From germline, CDR1 is SGHAT and CDR2 FQNNGV. Trimming removed 3 bases at V and 0 bases at J, with 15 bases between. The CDR3 covers 18 residues. The CDR3 region has the DNA TGTGCCAGCAGCTTGCGGCGGGGGGGCAGCTCCTATAATTCACCCCTCCACTTT. This codes for CASSLRRGGSSYNSPLHF.